Listed below are T cell receptor beta chains from one sample, sequenced in a study of shared clonotypes between healthy human individuals. Method: immunoSEQ multiplex PCR; TCRdb's copy keeps in-frame clones and lacks some. The sample yields some 550,000 clones, more than 95% seen once. Sequencing was carried out using naive CD4+ T cells sorted from blood. The receptor set was obtained from a woman in her thirties in good health. Both conserved end residues are part of each CDR3. A D gene is named only where the DNA matches it firmly. Not all rows give a size; the values are once, few, many and, for expanded clones, a class.

TRBV6-1	TRBJ2-5	NA	NA	CASSEVFRGRTQYF	TGTGCCAGCAGTGAAGTTTTTAGGGGGAGGACCCAGTACTTC
TRBV7-2	TRBJ2-1	NA	NA	CASSARTRGTSEQFF	TGTGCCAGCAGCGCCCGGACTAGGGGGACAAGTGAGCAGTTCTTC
TRBV10-2	TRBJ2-7	NA	NA	CASSAGLYYEQYF	TGCGCCAGCAGTGCGGGACTCTACTACGAGCAGTACTTC
TRBV9	TRBJ2-5	NA	NA	CASSVDPGGRETQYF	TGTGCCAGCAGCGTAGACCCGGGTGGGCGAGAGACCCAGTACTTC
TRBV28	TRBJ2-3	NA	NA	CASSLIPREADTQYF	TGTGCCAGCAGTTTAATCCCCAGGGAGGCAGATACGCAGTATTTT
TRBV27	TRBJ2-7	NA	NA	CASSTGSYEQYF	TGTGCCAGCAGCACAGGGTCCTACGAGCAGTACTTC
TRBV28	TRBJ2-7	once	NA	CATHGPGGGRYEQYF	TGTGCCACCCACGGACCGGGTGGAGGACGATACGAGCAGTACTTC
TRBV27	TRBJ2-7	NA	NA	CASSPTYTPGSWQYF	TGTGCCAGCAGTCCTACGTATACGCCTGGCAGCTGGCAGTACTTC
TRBV5-1	TRBJ2-3	NA	TRBD2	CASSDGLVVSDTQYF	TGCGCCAGCAGCGATGGACTAGTCGTTTCAGATACGCAGTATTTT
TRBV2	TRBJ1-4	NA	NA	CASRASNEKLFF	TGTGCCAGCAGGGCCTCTAATGAAAAACTGTTTTTT